This paragraph reports one TCR beta chain. Its antigen is as yet unknown. Per the germline V gene, CDR1 is MNHNS and CDR2 is SASEGT. This CDR3 is 14 amino acids long. Germline trimming cut 7 bases from V and 0 bases from J; bases unmatched to any gene: 5. CD8 cells classed as naive were CD45RO-negative and positively selected for CCR7, excluding terminally differentiated effector memory CD45RA+ cells. The data are from a study of shared clonotypes between healthy human individuals. About the research overall: Each donor's CD8 memory used one plate, CD8 naive two, each CD4 subset three. Study-wide results and limits: Inspection by rarefaction showed sorted-subset sequencing to be incomplete despite large depth. Researchers found naive subsets generally carried larger estimated richness than memory subsets.

Clones were read by immunoSEQ multiplex PCR, and TCRdb kept only the in-frame ones, dropping some. The sample lists about 2.1 million clones; around 93% were seen once. The J gene is TRBJ1-2, the V gene TRBV6-1, with 7 bases matching TRBD1. The TCR was taken from a man younger than 35 in good health. Some clones in this sample may be carry-over from other donors' samples. The sample comprised naive CD8+ T cells from PBMCs. For the CDR3, the DNA is TGTGCCAGCAAAAGACAGGGAGCTAACTATGGCTACACCTTC. Protein product: CASKRQGANYGYTF.